Presented here are 12 T cell receptor beta chains from one specimen sequenced in a study of spatial heterogeneity in lung cancer. TCRdb used MiXCR to reprocess the 5' RACE reads, holding one entry per CDR3 protein. The sample holds approximately 11,000 distinct CDR3 sequences, 5.5% to 7.5% seen once. Time point in this sample: sample taken at primary tumor resection. Sample: PBMCs, taken at surgery. These receptors all stem from a male donor with early-stage non-small cell lung cancer.

This clonotype was seen at least ten times. A read error may produce the germline difference seen at one junction end. The chain has TRBV2 and TRBJ1-5, with TRBD1 matching 8 bases. There are 15 residues in the CDR3. Germline CDR1 is SNHLY and CDR2 is FYNNEI. As DNA, the CDR3 is TGTGCCAGCAGTCTGCGGACAGGGAACATTCAGTCCCAGCATTTT. It encodes CASSLRTGNIQSQHF. The whole variable domain, filled in from reference TRBV2 and TRBJ1-5, reads EPEVTQTPSHQVTQMGQEVILRCVPISNHLYFYWYRQILGQKVEFLVSFYNNEISEKSEIFDDQFSVERPDGSNFTLKIRSTKLEDSAMYFCASSLRTGNIQSQHFGDGTRLSIL.

The table lists this clonotype with many counts. V is TRBV6-5 and J is TRBJ2-3, with a tentative D call TRBD1 (6 bases). Germline V CDR1 and CDR2: MNHEY, SVGAGI. The V end was cut by 6 bases, the J end by 1 base, with 14 bases between. The CDR3 is made up of 15 amino acids. The CDR3 sequence: CASSLQGRGTDTQYF. The CDR3 nucleotides are TGTGCCAGCAGCTTACAGGGAAGGGGCACAGATACGCAGTATTTT.

This clonotype is medium-sized by share. V gene TRBV29-1 combines with J gene TRBJ2-1; 8 bases match TRBD1. Germline V lookup: CDR1 SQVTM, CDR2 ANQGSEA. V lost 3 bases and J lost 11; bases outside the gene matches: 9. The CDR3 loop spans 13 amino acids. CDR3 DNA: TGCAGCGTTGATCTTCGGACAGGGAGGAAGCAGTTCTTC. Translated: CSVDLRTGRKQFF.

The table lists this clonotype with a few counts. The V gene is TRBV5-1, the J gene TRBJ2-3, with TRBD2 identical over 8 bases. V was clipped by 3 bases and J by 2 bases; unmatched bases: 2. The CDR3 is 14 amino acids. Germline CDR1 reads SGHRS; CDR2 reads YFSETQ. The CDR3 reads CASSSSGYTDTQYF. The DNA of the CDR3 is TGCGCCAGCAGCTCTAGCGGGTACACAGATACGCAGTATTTT.

The table lists this clonotype with many counts. The chain joins TRBV20-1 to TRBJ2-7; unclear D gene. The germline CDR1 and CDR2 sequences are DFQATT and SNEGSKA (reference sequence). The CDR3 has 15 amino acids. V lost 0 bases and J lost 0, with 12 bases in between. CDR3 sequence: CSARDTALLSYEQYF. The DNA of the CDR3 is TGCAGTGCTAGAGATACAGCCCTGCTCTCCTACGAGCAGTACTTC.

This clonotype was picked up many times. The CDR3 DNA is TGTGCCAGCAGCCCCCCCGGGGGGGCCGGGTACGAGCAGTACTTC. As protein: CASSPPGGAGYEQYF. This sequence joins TRBV7-9 and TRBJ2-7; 8 bases are a match to TRBD2. With 5 bases clipped from V and 4 bases from J, the junction kept 10 bases outside the gene matches. CDR1 and CDR2 (germline): SEHNR, FQNEAQ (reference sequence). The CDR3 consists of 15 residues.

This clonotype was counted at least ten times. The gene calls are TRBV7-9 and TRBJ2-3, with a weak D call TRBD1 (5 bases). The CDR3 is 14 residues long. Trimming pared 8 bases from V and 1 base from J, leaving 13 bases between. Germline V CDR1 and CDR2: SEHNR, FQNEAQ (reference sequence). The CDR3: CASVQGAGTDTQYF. The CDR3 bases are TGTGCCAGCGTGCAAGGGGCCGGCACAGATACGCAGTATTTT.

This clonotype was counted at least ten times. V is TRBV10-3 and J is TRBJ2-7, with TRBD1 matching 7 bases. The CDR3 is 13 amino acids. Trimming at V came to 5 bases and at J to 2 bases, leaving 3 bases not matched to a gene. Germline CDR1 ENHRY, CDR2 SYGVKD. This chain's CDR3 is CAISSDRTYEQYF. The DNA for the CDR3 is TGTGCCATCAGTTCGGACAGGACCTACGAGCAGTACTTC.

The chain employs TRBV7-9 and TRBJ2-5; 14 nucleotides agree with TRBD2. Germline V lookup: CDR1 SEHNR, CDR2 FQNEAQ (reference sequence). After removal of 6 bases from V and 0 bases from J, the junction contained 0 bases not matched to a gene. The CDR3 runs to 15 residues. DNA for the CDR3: TGTGCCAGCAGGGGACTAGCGGGGGACCAAGAGACCCAGTACTTC. Translating gives CASRGLAGDQETQYF.

This clonotype appeared many times. The chain joins TRBV7-9 to TRBJ2-7; TRBD2 aligns across 7 bases. Trimming took 8 bases from V and 6 from J; bases not matched to a gene: 10. The CDR3 has 13 residues. Germline V gene sequence: CDR1 SEHNR, CDR2 FQNEAQ (reference sequence). The CDR3 sequence is CASRGTNSGEQYF. The CDR3 DNA sequence: TGTGCCAGCCGGGGGACTAACTCGGGCGAGCAGTACTTC.

This clonotype was seen many times. DNA for the CDR3: TGTGCCAGCAGTTTAACCTATCAAAAACTGTTTTTT. Translated: CASSLTYQKLFF. The chain has TRBV28 and TRBJ1-4; D ambiguous. The germline gives CDR1 MDHEN, CDR2 SYDVKM. There are 12 residues in the CDR3. V lost 2 bases and J lost 9, with 7 bases in between.

The gene calls are TRBV20-1 and TRBJ1-2; D gene unclear. Trimming took 3 bases from V and 5 from J, leaving 16 bases between them. CDR3 length: 14 residues. Germline-derived CDR1 and CDR2 are DFQATT and SNEGSKA (reference sequence). CDR3 protein: CSASAGYGPYGYTF. The DNA of the CDR3 is TGCAGTGCTAGCGCGGGCTATGGGCCGTATGGCTACACCTTC.